The 27 T cell receptor beta chains listed next were all sequenced from one sample in a study of T-cell reconstitution after alpha-beta-depleted transplantation in children. Molecular barcoding with unique molecular identifiers was used for the TCRbeta library. A single record per CDR3 protein comes from TCRdb applying MiXCR to the PCR reads. Of around 600,000 distinct CDR3 sequences listed, roughly 24% are singletons. The source material was PBMCs, mostly from graft donor cells, sampled 360 days after TCRalphabeta/CD19-depleted stem cell transplant. These receptors originate from a boy less than two years old who had a stem cell transplant for acute myeloid leukemia, so the T cells may come from the graft donor.

This clonotype was picked up a small number of times. The gene calls are TRBV7-2 and TRBJ1-1; a possible D gene is TRBD1 (5 bases). This CDR3 is built from 13 residues. Trimming took 5 bases from V and 7 from J, leaving 14 bases between them. CDR1 and CDR2 from the germline V gene are SGHTA and FQGNSA. The CDR3 spells CASSPRGGVEAFF. The CDR3 DNA reads as TGTGCCAGCAGCCCAAGGGGAGGGGTTGAAGCTTTCTTT.

A few counts support this clonotype. V usage is TRBV6-5 and J usage is TRBJ2-3, with 12 nucleotides matching TRBD1. The CDR3 is 17 residues long. Unmatched junction bases numbered 8, after V lost 2 bases and J lost 5 bases. Looked up from germline, CDR1 is MNHEY and CDR2 is SVGAGI. The CDR3 DNA reads as TGTGCCAGCAGTTACCCGGGACAGGGGGCGTCTGGAGATACGCAGTATTTT. Its protein is CASSYPGQGASGDTQYF.

In this sample, this clonotype turned up many times. The rearrangement uses TRBV27 and TRBJ2-1; possible D gene TRBD2, 6 bases. V lost 10 bases, J lost 3 bases, and 10 bases lay in between. The CDR3 covers 12 residues. The V gene's germline CDR1 is MNHEY and CDR2 SMNVEV (reference sequence). The CDR3 loop is CATRGNYNEQFF. For the CDR3, the DNA is TGTGCCACACGCGGGAACTACAATGAGCAGTTCTTC.

In this sample, this clonotype turned up once. The chain combines TRBV4-3 with TRBJ2-7; the D is unclear. Germline V gene lookup returns CDR1 LGHNA and CDR2 YSLEER. CDR3 length: 14 amino acids. V lost 0 bases, J lost 7 bases, and 13 bases lay in between. CDR3 amino acids: CASSQDEGQAEQYF. CDR3 in DNA: TGCGCCAGCAGCCAAGATGAAGGGCAGGCGGAGCAGTACTTC.

The chain uses TRBV29-1 and TRBJ2-7; no definite D call. The germline V gene has CDR1 SQVTM and CDR2 ANQGSEA. Between the trimmed V and J ends, which lost 5 bases and 3 bases, there was a span of 14 bases. This CDR3 is built from 13 residues. The CDR3 protein is CSVSMAPNYEQYF. The CDR3, as DNA: TGCAGCGTTTCCATGGCCCCTAACTACGAGCAGTACTTC.

The sample holds a few counts of this clonotype. This chain links TRBV29-1 with TRBJ2-3; tentatively, D is TRBD1 or TRBD2 (5 bases each). V dropped 6 bases and J dropped 3 bases, with 13 bases sitting between them. CDR1 SQVTM and CDR2 ANQGSEA come from the germline V gene. This CDR3 is built from 13 residues. In DNA, the CDR3 is TGCAGCGTGACAGTCGGAGGTACAGATACGCAGTATTTT. Protein sequence: CSVTVGGTDTQYF.

The chain links TRBV15 to TRBJ2-3; D not resolved. The CDR3 extends over 15 amino acids. Trimming removed 0 bases from V and 4 bases from J, with 11 bases in between. Per germline, CDR1 LNHNV and CDR2 YYDKDF (reference sequence). CDR3 coding DNA: TGTGCCACCAGCAGAGATAGGGCCCGTCCAGATACGCAGTATTTT. Residues: CATSRDRARPDTQYF.

This clonotype has a count of ten or more. The chain is built from TRBV7-9 and TRBJ2-5, with D tentatively TRBD1 or TRBD2 (5 bases each). Trimming pared 3 bases from V and 4 bases from J, leaving 12 bases between. CDR3 length: 14 amino acids. The V gene's germline CDR1 is SEHNR and CDR2 FQNEAQ (reference sequence). CDR3 coding DNA: TGTGCCAGCAGCTTCGGGGCAGGGTTAGAGACCCAGTACTTC. This codes for CASSFGAGLETQYF.

This clonotype was observed many times. The chain is built from TRBV15 and TRBJ2-3, with TRBD2 matching over 7 bases. V shed 7 bases, J shed 4 bases, and the junction held 20 bases outside the gene matches. The CDR3 contains 18 residues. Germline CDR1 reads LNHNV; CDR2 reads YYDKDF (reference sequence). CDR3 protein: CATTVSPLPGGRADTQYF. The CDR3 DNA follows: TGTGCCACCACCGTGTCCCCCTTGCCGGGGGGTAGGGCAGATACGCAGTATTTT.

This clonotype was recorded a few times. In DNA, the CDR3 is TGCGCCAGCAGCCGGACAGGGGGCGTCGGTGGGGAGCTGTTTTTT. Translation: CASSRTGGVGGELFF. The chain has TRBV4-3 and TRBJ2-2; TRBD1 aligns across 11 bases. V lost 4 bases to trimming and J lost 8 bases; unmatched junction nucleotides: 6. The germline V gene has CDR1 LGHNA and CDR2 YSLEER. The CDR3 is made up of 15 amino acids.

CDR3 protein: CSARDPGGEVSPLHF. CDR3 coding DNA: TGCAGTGCTAGAGATCCGGGGGGAGAAGTTTCACCCCTCCACTTT. V usage is TRBV20-1 and J usage is TRBJ1-6; D may be TRBD1 (5 bases). The germline V gene has CDR1 DFQATT and CDR2 SNEGSKA (reference sequence). V shed 0 bases and J shed 9 bases, with 15 bases lying between them. The CDR3 has 15 residues.

This clonotype was picked up many times. This sequence joins TRBV11-2 and TRBJ2-4, with a weak D call TRBD2 (5 bases). From germline, CDR1 is SGHAT and CDR2 FQNNGV. The CDR3 loop spans 14 amino acids. The V end was cut by 2 bases, the J end by 7 bases, with 12 bases between. CDR3 in amino acids: CASSLPGLGNIQYF. The CDR3 DNA reads as TGTGCCAGCAGCTTACCCGGACTGGGGAACATTCAGTACTTC.

This clonotype was observed many times. This chain uses TRBV12-3 or TRBV12-4 with TRBJ2-7; TRBD1 is a possible D gene (6 bases). The V end was cut by 6 bases, the J end by 5 bases, with 20 bases between. This CDR3 is 15 amino acids long. In nucleotides, the CDR3 is TGTGCCAGCAGAAAGAAGGACAGTTGGGCGGACGAGCAGTACTTC. Translated, it gives CASRKKDSWADEQYF.

This clonotype was seen many times. The chain employs TRBV5-1 and TRBJ2-7; no clear D gene. The germline V and J ends were trimmed by 4 bases and 0 bases, with 2 bases remaining between them. Germline CDR1 reads SGHRS; CDR2 reads YFSETQ. The CDR3 is 11 residues long. The CDR3 loop reads CASSISYEQYF. CDR3 in DNA: TGCGCCAGCAGCATCTCCTACGAGCAGTACTTC.

Ten or more counts support this clonotype. The rearrangement joins TRBV7-6 to TRBJ1-4; TRBD1 is a possible D gene (5 bases). In germline, CDR1 is SGHVS, CDR2 FNYEAQ. Between the trimmed V and J ends, which lost 3 bases and 3 bases, there was a span of 14 bases. The CDR3 spans 16 residues. In DNA, the CDR3 is TGTGCCAGCAGCTTGCCCCGGGGGTCATCTAATGAAAAACTGTTTTTT. Amino acid sequence: CASSLPRGSSNEKLFF.

This clonotype was picked up many times. The CDR3 nucleotides are TGCGCCAGCAGCCCGGGCTCTGGGGCCAACGTCCTGACTTTC. Encoded protein: CASSPGSGANVLTF. V and J are TRBV5-1 and TRBJ2-6, with D unresolved. V was pared by 4 bases and J by 0 bases, with 5 bases between. The germline V gene encodes CDR1 SGHRS and CDR2 YFSETQ. The CDR3 is 14 amino acids.

This clonotype was counted many times. The chain combines TRBV27 with TRBJ2-7, with 7 bases lining up with TRBD1. V dropped 3 bases and J dropped 4; count of bases not matched to a gene: 3. CDR1 is MNHEY and CDR2 is SMNVEV in the germline V gene (reference sequence). The CDR3 is 13 residues long. CDR3 nucleotides: TGTGCCAGCAGTTTGAGGGGGCAGTACGAGCAGTACTTC. It translates to CASSLRGQYEQYF.

This clonotype was recorded many times. This chain uses TRBV7-2 with TRBJ2-3; possibly TRBD2 for D (5 bases). The CDR3 extends over 15 amino acids. V was pared by 3 bases and J by 8 bases, with 18 bases between. CDR1 is SGHTA and CDR2 is FQGNSA in the germline V gene. The CDR3 loop is CASSFQTKAAGTQYF. The CDR3 DNA is TGTGCCAGCAGCTTCCAAACGAAGGCGGCGGGTACGCAGTATTTT. Together with reference TRBV7-2 and TRBJ2-3, the CDR3 gives the full variable domain: GAGVSQSPSNKVTEKGKDVELRCDPISGHTALYWYRQSLGQGLEFLIYFQGNSAPDKSGLPSDRFSAERTGGSVSTLTIQRTQQEDSAVYLCASSFQTKAAGTQYFGPGTRLTVL.

There are a few counts of this clonotype. The chain links TRBV30 to TRBJ1-5; D is undetermined. CDR3 size: 13 residues. Germline CDR1 GTSNPN, CDR2 SVGIG (reference sequence). V dropped 4 bases and J dropped 4 bases, with 11 bases sitting between them. CDR3: CAWTSGWNQPQHF. The CDR3 region has the DNA TGTGCCTGGACGTCAGGCTGGAATCAGCCCCAGCATTTT.

This clonotype was detected a few times. A junction boundary mismatches the germline segment, possibly from a read error. The chain uses TRBV15 and TRBJ1-5, with 8 bases identical to TRBD1. Germline V gene lookup returns CDR1 LNHNV and CDR2 YYDKDF (reference sequence). CDR3 length: 16 residues. This chain's CDR3 is CATSRDPDRGNQPQQF. The CDR3 DNA reads TGTGCCACCAGCAGAGATCCTGACAGGGGAAATCAGCCCCAGCAATTT.

This clonotype was observed many times. The CDR3 region has the DNA TGTGCCAGCAGCGTAGGGGACGGGAGCTCCTACGAGCAGTACTTC. Encoded protein: CASSVGDGSSYEQYF. The rearrangement links TRBV9 to TRBJ2-7, with D possibly matching TRBD2 (6 bases). Germline V gene sequence: CDR1 SGDLS, CDR2 YYNGEE. The CDR3 totals 15 residues. V was shortened by 0 bases and J by 0 bases, with 10 bases between the two germline ends.

In its sample, this clonotype was seen many times. This chain connects TRBV12-3 or TRBV12-4 to TRBJ2-5; 13 bases are a match to TRBD2. V lost 6 bases and J lost 1; bases outside the gene matches: 5. The CDR3 loop spans 16 amino acids. CDR3 sequence: CASSSGLAGSQETQYF. Here the CDR3 DNA reads TGTGCCAGCAGCTCGGGACTAGCGGGGTCCCAAGAGACCCAGTACTTC.

There are many counts of this clonotype. This chain uses TRBV4-2 with TRBJ2-4, with D tentatively TRBD2 (6 bases). This CDR3 is 16 amino acids long. Germline loops: CDR1 LGHNA, CDR2 YNFKEQ. Trimming cost V 0 bases and J 6 bases, with 15 bases left between them. CDR3 nucleotides: TGTGCCAGCAGCCAAGATCCTGCGGGGCTCGGAAACATTCAGTACTTC. It yields the protein CASSQDPAGLGNIQYF.

There are many counts of this clonotype. This chain uses TRBV11-1 with TRBJ2-3; a possible D gene is TRBD2 (6 bases). V was trimmed by 1 base and J by 1 base, leaving 12 bases between them. The length of the CDR3 is 16 residues. CDR1 and CDR2 (germline): SGHAT, FQDESV (reference sequence). CDR3 protein: CASSLGSSARTDTQYF. CDR3 DNA sequence: TGTGCCAGCAGCTTAGGGTCTAGCGCCCGCACAGATACGCAGTATTTT.

V is TRBV21-1 and J is TRBJ2-7. TRBV21-1 is designated a pseudogene. CDR3 length: 15 residues. The DNA of the CDR3 is TGTGCCAGCAGCAAACAGGTGCCTATCACCTACGAGCAGTACGTC. This encodes CASSKQVPITYEQYV.

This clonotype was seen a few times. The CDR3 loop is CSARDAPAEYEQYV. In nucleotides, the CDR3 is TGCAGTGCTAGAGATGCCCCCGCGGAATACGAGCAGTACGTC. The chain links TRBV20-1 to TRBJ2-7; no reliable D call. The germline V gene has CDR1 DFQATT and CDR2 SNEGSKA (reference sequence). The ends were cut back, 0 bases at V and 4 bases at J, with 13 bases in the middle. CDR3 length: 14 amino acids.

V is TRBV27 and J is TRBJ1-2; 8 nucleotides line up with TRBD1. The CDR3 is 14 amino acids. Trimming cost V 6 bases and J 6 bases; bases outside gene matches: 9. Per the germline V gene, CDR1 is MNHEY and CDR2 is SMNVEV (reference sequence). The CDR3 loop reads CASRRAGGVDGYTF. Here the CDR3 DNA reads TGTGCCAGCAGGCGGGCAGGGGGCGTGGATGGCTACACCTTC.